This T cell receptor (beta chain) was sequenced for a study of blood T cell repertoires in COVID-19. Study-level information: The United States, Italy and Spain provided the acute and convalescent COVID-19 samples.

V was pared by 5 bases and J by 12 bases, with 7 bases of the junction left unmatched. CDR1 is MNHEY, CDR2 SVGAGI, per germline. The CDR3 is 13 amino acids. Data came from immunoSEQ multiplex PCR; TCRdb stores just in-frame clones and leaves some out. Of 25,000 to 35,000 clones in the sample, about 85% were seen once. V gene TRBV6-5 combines with J gene TRBJ1-6; 7 bases fit TRBD1. The source is a human donor in a cohort sampled during active COVID-19. The sequenced material came from peripheral blood. This CDR3 reads CASSRGQWEPLHF. CDR3 in DNA: TGTGCCAGCAGTCGGGGACAGTGGGAACCCCTCCACTTT.